This TCR beta chain was sequenced in a study of blood T cell repertoires in COVID-19 (dated by TCRdb to the early 2020s). Describing the broader study: Collaborator samples came from the United States, Italy and Spain and covered acute and convalescent phases of COVID-19. The repertoires were released in a freely available public database meant as a resource for research on the immune response to SARS-CoV-2. The prospective study material was composed of cDNA or gDNA derived from T cells, B-cell-depleted T cells, or PBMCs. The sample metadata nearly always contained a de-identified subject ID, COVID-19 status, age in years and sex. HLA class I and class II types, where available, came from metadata supplied by the sample provider rather than from assay-based typing. The samples were drawn from two sources: the first 160 participants of the ongoing ImmuneRACE study, and fewer than 1,500 subjects contributed by 6 global collaborators. Deeply sampled blood TCRbeta repertoires from subjects exposed to, actively infected with, or recovered from COVID-19 were included in the dataset.

Including the terminal cysteine and phenylalanine, the CDR3 comprises 13 residues. Of all the DNA, just the CDR3 is kept, 39 bases in frame from base 1. V is shortened by 3 bases, J by 4 bases, and the region joining them spans 9 bases. CDR1 and CDR2 (ENHRY, SYGVKD) derive from the germline V gene. TCRbeta CDR3 regions were amplified from genomic DNA using the immunoSEQ Assay, a bias-controlled multiplex PCR. The original methods were these. Within the assay, amplification of reference gene primers was used to estimate how many nucleated cells each sample contained. To quantify the absolute abundance of each unique TCRbeta CDR3 rearrangement, sequence reads were collapsed and filtered. For each sample, productive Simpson clonality was calculated as the square root of Simpson's diversity index across productive rearrangements. This immuneACCESS table, as held by TCRdb, lists in-frame sequences with V and J called but not all clones. Of the missing ones, under half trace to an unresolved V gene in checked studies; the others have no known cause. V and J calls plus clone size are reproduced from that table; the DNA served to infer D and trimming. Here the sample has about 320,000 clones; around four fifths occur a single time. The ten top clones hold roughly 1.2% of the sample.

About this clone itself: Its cognate antigen has yet to be identified. Base qualities are not provided; no much larger clone lies one nucleotide away.

The research as a whole found: The quantity of clinical and demographic metadata differed by source and by participant and was supplied without curation.

Collaborating institutions collected whole blood in K2EDTA tubes following their own protocols. For TCRbeta analysis, collaborators shipped samples as frozen whole blood, isolated PBMCs, or DNA extracted from either of those sample types. This clonotype originated in a woman aged 50 to 60 with acute or convalescent COVID-19. The chain is assembled from TRBV10-3 and TRBJ1-2; confidence is insufficient to name the D gene. Sequencing was done on a sample of peripheral blood. The DNA reads as follows: TGTGCCATCAGTGAATCACAGTTCTATGGCTACACCTTC. It encodes CAISESQFYGYTF.